This is a list of T cell receptor beta chains from one sample in a study of blood T cell repertoires in COVID-19. Profiling relied on immunoSEQ multiplex PCR, and the TCRdb table lists in-frame clones only, not all of them. The sample consists of roughly 110,000 clones, 85% of them appearing once. The sample was peripheral blood. The source is a man aged 40-49 years with acute or convalescent COVID-19. Both conserved end residues are part of each CDR3. The D gene is left open where the match is weak. The size entry is marked missing in some rows and otherwise reads once, few, many or a size class.

TRBD1	NA	TRBJ2-1	TRBV4-1	CASSQERQGGLREQFF	TGCGCCAGCAGCCAGGAAAGACAGGGCGGGTTAAGGGAGCAGTTCTTC
NA	once	TRBJ1-6	TRBV5-5	CASSLSGSSPLHF	TGTGCCAGCAGCTTGAGCGGAAGTTCACCCCTCCACTTT
NA	NA	TRBJ2-5	TRBV18	CASSPARVQETQYF	TGTGCCAGCTCACCAGCACGAGTACAAGAGACCCAGTACTTC
NA	NA	TRBJ1-5	TRBV5-6	CASSPQGGQPQHF	TGTGCCAGCAGCCCACAGGGAGGGCAGCCCCAGCATTTT
TRBD2	NA	TRBJ2-3	TRBV9	CASDRTGGSPDTQYF	TGTGCCAGCGACAGGACGGGAGGGAGTCCAGATACGCAGTATTTT
NA	NA	TRBJ2-3	TRBV2	CASSESLVLAQTQYF	TGTGCCAGCAGTGAGTCCCTGGTACTAGCTCAGACGCAGTATTTT
NA	NA	TRBJ2-1	TRBV11-3	CASSPVGGSSYNEQFF	TGTGCCAGCAGCCCCGTTGGGGGGAGCTCCTACAATGAGCAGTTCTTC
NA	NA	TRBJ2-5	TRBV4-3	CASSQEGWETQYF	TGCGCCAGCAGCCAGGAGGGCTGGGAGACCCAGTACTTC
NA	NA	TRBJ1-5	TRBV7-2	CASSLGYTSNQPQHF	TGTGCCAGCAGCCTAGGATACACTAGCAATCAGCCCCAGCATTTT
TRBD2	NA	TRBJ2-1	TRBV4-3	CASSQDGTSDFYEQFF	TGCGCCAGCAGCCAAGATGGCACTAGCGACTTCTATGAGCAGTTCTTC
NA	few	TRBJ1-6	TRBV18	CASLPGLDSPLHF	TGTGCCAGCTTGCCGGGTCTTGATTCACCCCTCCACTTT
NA	few	TRBJ1-6	TRBV5-1	CASSLVDSNSPLHF	TGCGCCAGCAGCTTGGTGGACAGTAATTCACCCCTCCACTTT
TRBD2	NA	TRBJ2-5	TRBV3-1/TRBV3-2	CASSLAGGWQETQYF	TGTGCCAGCAGCCTAGCGGGAGGGTGGCAAGAGACCCAGTACTTC
TRBD2	NA	TRBJ2-7	TRBV7-6	CASSPRRGGYEQYF	TGTGCCAGCAGCCCTCGGAGGGGAGGGTACGAGCAGTACTTC
NA	NA	TRBJ1-4	TRBV19	CASRPAGTTGEKLFF	TGTGCCAGTAGGCCCGCAGGGACTACGGGGGAAAAACTGTTTTTT
NA	NA	TRBJ2-1	TRBV20-1	CSASVGSSYNEQFF	TGCAGTGCTAGTGTGGGGAGCTCCTACAATGAGCAGTTCTTC
NA	NA	TRBJ2-2	TRBV9	CASSGRAQGGELFF	TGTGCCAGCAGCGGGCGGGCTCAAGGCGGGGAGCTGTTTTTT
NA	NA	TRBJ2-7	TRBV30	CAWSEGGPREQYF	TGTGCCTGGAGTGAGGGGGGGCCGCGGGAGCAGTACTTC
NA	NA	TRBJ1-5	TRBV21-1	CASSKAGGGQPQHF	TGTGCCAGCAGCAAAGCGGGGGGAGGTCAGCCCCAGCATTTT
TRBD1	few	TRBJ2-7	TRBV19	CASSIRDSSFEQYF	TGTGCCAGTAGTATCCGGGACAGCTCTTTCGAGCAGTACTTC
NA	NA	TRBJ2-3	TRBV21-1	CASSKAPEGREGYTDTQYF	TGTGCCAGCAGCAAAGCCCCCGAGGGGCGGGAGGGATACACAGATACGCAGTATTTT
NA	once	TRBJ2-1	TRBV28	CASSTRELCEQFF	TGTGCCAGCAGTACTAGGGAACTTTGTGAGCAGTTCTTC
NA	NA	TRBJ1-2	TRBV5-1	CASSSDSYGYTF	TGCGCCAGCAGCTCGGACAGCTATGGCTACACCTTC
TRBD1	once	TRBJ2-7	TRBV6-5	CASSYIRGPSYEQYF	TGTGCCAGCAGTTACATTAGGGGGCCCTCCTACGAGCAGTACTTC
NA	NA	TRBJ1-2	TRBV7-9	CASSTGLTQGGYTF	TGTGCCAGCAGTACCGGACTAACTCAAGGTGGCTACACCTTC
NA	NA	TRBJ1-1	TRBV30	CAWSVGAWTEAFF	TGTGCCTGGAGTGTGGGGGCTTGGACTGAAGCTTTCTTT
NA	NA	TRBJ2-5	TRBV5-1	CASSPRSYQETQYF	TGCGCCAGCAGCCCCCGGAGCTACCAAGAGACCCAGTACTTC
TRBD1	NA	TRBJ2-3	TRBV5-1	CASSLDGTGTVTQYF	TGCGCCAGCAGCTTGGACGGGACAGGGACAGTTACGCAGTATTTT
NA	NA	TRBJ2-7	TRBV9	CASSVDVVSYEQYF	TGTGCCAGCAGCGTAGATGTCGTGTCCTACGAGCAGTACTTC
TRBD2	NA	TRBJ2-5	TRBV4-1	CASSQVRGGSWKTQYF	TGCGCCAGCAGCCAAGTTCGGGGCGGGAGCTGGAAGACCCAGTACTTC
NA	NA	TRBJ2-1	TRBV2	CASSEQGTGNEQFF	TGTGCCAGCAGTGAACAGGGTACCGGTAATGAGCAGTTCTTC
NA	NA	TRBJ1-3	TRBV5-1	CASSLAGSGNTIYF	TGCGCCAGCAGCTTGGCGGGCTCTGGAAACACCATATATTTT
TRBD1	NA	TRBJ2-2	TRBV7-8	CASSWGQGFTGELFF	TGTGCCAGCAGCTGGGGACAGGGCTTCACCGGGGAGCTGTTTTTT
TRBD1	NA	TRBJ1-6	TRBV28	CASSSTGSRGYNSPLHF	TGTGCCAGCAGTTCGACAGGGAGTAGGGGCTATAATTCACCCCTCCACTTT
TRBD1	NA	TRBJ2-7	TRBV4-2	CASSAQGQGSREQYF	TGTGCCAGCAGCGCGCAGGGACAGGGGTCCCGCGAGCAGTACTTC
TRBD2	NA	TRBJ2-7	TRBV4-2	CASSQDSAGFYEQYF	TGTGCCAGCAGCCAAGATTCAGCGGGATTTTACGAGCAGTACTTC
TRBD2	NA	TRBJ2-1	TRBV4-2	CASSRAAGANEQFF	TGTGCCAGCAGCCGGGCGGCGGGAGCTAATGAGCAGTTCTTC
TRBD1	NA	TRBJ1-6	TRBV3-1/TRBV3-2	CASRLGQGYSPLHF	TGTGCCAGCAGGCTGGGACAGGGTTATTCACCCCTCCACTTT
TRBD1	NA	TRBJ2-1	TRBV11-2	CASSPDRVGGEQFF	TGTGCCAGCAGCCCGGACAGGGTGGGGGGTGAGCAGTTCTTC
NA	NA	TRBJ2-7	TRBV7-2	CASSLSLGGYEQYF	TGTGCCAGCAGCTTAAGTCTCGGAGGGTACGAGCAGTACTTC
NA	NA	TRBJ2-7	TRBV23-1	CASSRGQWSSYEQYF	TGCGCCAGCAGTCGGGGGCAGTGGAGCTCCTACGAGCAGTACTTC
TRBD2	NA	TRBJ2-3	TRBV2	CASRKLAGGTDTQYF	TGTGCCAGCAGGAAACTAGCGGGGGGCACAGATACGCAGTATTTT
TRBD1	NA	TRBJ2-5	TRBV5-1	CASTGQDRAETQYF	TGCGCCAGCACGGGACAGGACAGGGCGGAGACCCAGTACTTC
TRBD2	NA	TRBJ2-7	TRBV19	CASSWGLAGSTYEQYF	TGTGCCAGCAGTTGGGGACTAGCGGGCTCTACCTACGAGCAGTACTTC
NA	NA	TRBJ1-5	TRBV6-5	CASRWNRGSNQPQHF	TGTGCCAGCAGATGGAATCGGGGGAGCAATCAGCCCCAGCATTTT
NA	NA	TRBJ1-2	TRBV5-8	CASSLGTALTNYGYTF	TGTGCCAGCAGCTTGGGGACAGCGCTGACGAACTATGGCTACACCTTC
NA	NA	TRBJ1-2	TRBV19	CASSISAQVNYGYTF	TGTGCCAGTAGTATTTCGGCCCAGGTTAACTATGGCTACACCTTC
NA	NA	TRBJ2-5	TRBV3-1/TRBV3-2	CASRYQGSETQYF	TGTGCCAGCAGATACCAGGGATCAGAGACCCAGTACTTC
TRBD1	NA	TRBJ1-6	TRBV9	CASSGGQGYRDSPLHF	TGTGCCAGCAGCGGGGGACAGGGGTATAGGGATTCACCCCTCCACTTT
NA	NA	TRBJ2-2	TRBV7-6	CASSLGFTAFGNTGELFF	TGTGCCAGCAGCTTAGGATTTACCGCCTTCGGGAACACCGGGGAGCTGTTTTTT
NA	NA	TRBJ1-1	TRBV7-8	CASSLAGRGVTEAFF	TGTGCCAGCAGCTTAGCGGGCAGGGGAGTCACTGAAGCTTTCTTT
NA	few	TRBJ2-7	TRBV11-1	CASSQRTGRSYEQYF	TGTGCCAGCAGCCAACGTACAGGACGCTCCTACGAGCAGTACTTC
TRBD2	NA	TRBJ2-1	TRBV24-1	CATSRASGRVNEQFF	TGTGCCACCAGTCGGGCTAGCGGGAGGGTAAATGAGCAGTTCTTC
NA	many	TRBJ1-4	TRBV11-2	CASSLDGRGPPNEKLFF	TGTGCCAGCAGCTTAGACGGCAGGGGCCCTCCTAATGAAAAACTGTTTTTT
NA	NA	TRBJ2-1	TRBV7-3	CASSLTAGSPSDNEQFF	TGTGCCAGCAGCTTAACGGCGGGCTCCCCTTCCGACAATGAGCAGTTCTTC
TRBD1	NA	TRBJ2-7	TRBV27	CASSLDRGPENEQYF	TGTGCCAGCAGCCTCGACAGGGGGCCTGAGAACGAGCAGTACTTC
NA	NA	TRBJ2-5	TRBV28	CASSPGHPRQETQYF	TGTGCCAGCAGTCCGGGACACCCCCGGCAAGAGACCCAGTACTTC
NA	NA	TRBJ1-5	TRBV19	CASSIDLAQPQHF	TGTGCCAGTAGTATAGATCTAGCCCAGCCCCAGCATTTT
TRBD2	once	TRBJ2-7	TRBV3-1/TRBV3-2	CASSQEGEGRPAYEQYF	TGTGCCAGCAGCCAAGAGGGGGAGGGACGGCCAGCCTACGAGCAGTACTTC
NA	NA	TRBJ2-1	TRBV11-2	CASSLGQPRYNEQFF	TGTGCCAGCAGCTTGGGACAACCTAGATACAATGAGCAGTTCTTC